These T cell receptor beta chains were read from a single sample in a study of CD8 T cells in Susac syndrome. TCRdb fed the immunoSEQ multiplex PCR reads into MiXCR, producing one record per CDR3 protein. The table records around 230,000 distinct CDR3 sequences, 95% of them present only once. Sample: CD4+ T cells from PBMCs. The receptors stem from a human donor with multiple sclerosis. CDR3s include the opening cysteine and the closing phenylalanine or tryptophan. Fields, in order: clone size, V gene, D gene, J gene, CDR3 DNA, CDR3 protein. D genes are given only for firm matches. Rows may omit the clone size; those that give it use once, few, many or a size class.

>NA|TRBV29-1|NA|TRBJ2-2
TGCAGCGTTAGTAGTCTGCACCTCGGGGGAACCGGGGAGCTGTTTTTT
CSVSSLHLGGTGELFF
>once|TRBV12-3/TRBV12-4|NA|TRBJ1-2
TGTGCCAGCAGCCGAGAGGGGGGTCTCACGGGCTATGGCTACACCTTC
CASSREGGLTGYGYTF
>NA|TRBV3-1|NA|TRBJ2-5
TGTGCCAGCAGCCCCCGGCGAAAAGAGACCCAGTACTTC
CASSPRRKETQYF
>NA|TRBV11-2|TRBD1|TRBJ2-3
TGTGCCAGCAGCTTTCCCAGGGGGCGTTTTTCCGGTGCAGATACGCAGTATTTT
CASSFPRGRFSGADTQYF
>NA|TRBV29-1|TRBD2|TRBJ2-1
TGCAGCGTTGAAGCATTCGGGGTAATTGGACTAGCGGGATCAAATGAGCAGTTCTTC
CSVEAFGVIGLAGSNEQFF
>NA|TRBV3-1|NA|TRBJ1-1
TGTGCCAGCAGCCAATTCCTTGCGGGTGAAGCTTTCTTT
CASSQFLAGEAFF
>NA|TRBV4-1|TRBD1|TRBJ1-6
TGTGCCAGCAGCCAAGGACAGGGGAATTCACCCCTCCACTTT
CASSQGQGNSPLHF
>NA|TRBV7-8|TRBD2|TRBJ2-1
TGTGCCAGCAGCTTACGGGAGGTCGTTGGCAATGAGCAGTTCTTC
CASSLREVVGNEQFF
>NA|TRBV20-1|TRBD2|TRBJ2-7
TGCAGTGCTAGACGACGGACTAGCGGGAGCCACGAGCAGTACTTC
CSARRRTSGSHEQYF
>NA|TRBV6-5|TRBD2|TRBJ2-7
TGTGCCAGCAGTTATCGGTATGAGGAGCGGGAGAGTTTC
CASSYRYEERESF
>NA|TRBV11-2|NA|TRBJ2-5
TGTGCCAGCAGCTTAAGGTTCGAGACCCAGTACTTC
CASSLRFETQYF
>NA|TRBV29-1|NA|TRBJ1-1
TGCAGCGTGGGGGACCGGAGGGGCACTGAAGCTTTCTTT
CSVGDRRGTEAFF
>NA|TRBV30|NA|TRBJ1-2
TGTGCCTGGAGTGGTCTCAGAGCTAACTATGGCTACACCTTC
CAWSGLRANYGYTF
>once|TRBV9|NA|TRBJ2-3
TGTGCCAGCAGCGTGGAGAAAACAGATACGCAGTATTTT
CASSVEKTDTQYF
>NA|TRBV29-1|NA|TRBJ2-7
TGCAGCGTTGGTCAGGGTCGGGGCTCCTACGAGCAGTACTTC
CSVGQGRGSYEQYF
>NA|TRBV7-9|NA|TRBJ2-7
TGTGCCAGCAGCCCTATGAGCGAGCAGTACTTC
CASSPMSEQYF